This TCR beta chain came from a study of blood T cell repertoires in COVID-19. The overall study: Nucleic acid was either cDNA or gDNA, and it came from T cells, B-cell-depleted T cells, or PBMCs.

In the authors' methods: Estimation of nucleated cell counts was performed using reference gene primer amplification. Some clones are missing from TCRdb's copy, which holds only in-frame ones; the method was immunoSEQ multiplex PCR. That table furnishes V, J and clone size, whereas the DNA furnished D and trimming. The sample lists 95,000 to 150,000 clones, about two thirds occurring once. This CDR3 has 16 residues. The V end was cut by 0 bases, the J end by 4 bases, with 14 bases between. Germline values: CDR1 SGHDN, CDR2 FVKESK. The V and J genes are TRBV14 and TRBJ2-3; D might be TRBD2 (5 bases). The TCR originated in a human donor with acute or convalescent COVID-19. The donor label of this sample is uncertain. Sequences were obtained from peripheral blood. CDR3 DNA sequence: TGTGCCAGCAGCCAAGAGAGCGGACCCCGAGCAGATACGCAGTATTTT. Protein: CASSQESGPRADTQYF.